A selection of T cell receptor beta chains follows, all from one sample in a study of shared clonotypes between healthy human individuals. Profiled with immunoSEQ multiplex PCR; TCRdb holds only in-frame clones, not every one. The sample carries 600,000 to 750,000 clones, 60% to 80% recorded once. Sample: memory CD4+ T cells sorted from blood. These receptors all come from a woman aged 25 to 39 in good health. CDR3s include the opening cysteine and the closing phenylalanine or tryptophan. A D gene is named only where the DNA matches it firmly. The size field is filled for only some rows; it gives once, few, many or a size class.

J gene,V gene,D gene,clone size,CDR3 length,CDR3 DNA,CDR3 protein
TRBJ1-1,TRBV27,.,.,13,TGTGCCAGCAGTCCAACGCACCGGGACGAAGCTTTCTTT,CASSPTHRDEAFF
TRBJ2-1,TRBV29-1,TRBD1,.,14,TGCAGCGTTGTTCGGGACAGGGGATACAATGAGCAGTTCTTC,CSVVRDRGYNEQFF
TRBJ1-2,TRBV6-7,TRBD1,few,15,TGTGCCAGCAGTTACTATAGGGGGCGCGGCTATGGCTACACCTTC,CASSYYRGRGYGYTF
TRBJ2-5,TRBV7-9,TRBD2,.,14,TGTGCCAGCAGCCCCCCTAGCGGGCAAGAGACCCAGTACTTC,CASSPPSGQETQYF
TRBJ2-6,TRBV28,.,many,16,TGTGCCAGCAGCACCCTACAGGGAGGTGGGGCCAACGTCCTGACTTTC,CASSTLQGGGANVLTF
TRBJ1-2,TRBV28,TRBD1,.,15,TGTGCCAGCAGTCCCATACCGACAGGGGGCAGTGGCTACACCTTC,CASSPIPTGGSGYTF
TRBJ2-2,TRBV15,.,few,16,TGTGCCACCAGCAGAGGTAACAGTCGAGGCACCGGGGAGCTGTTTTTT,CATSRGNSRGTGELFF
TRBJ2-7,TRBV12-5,TRBD2,.,17,TGTGCTAGTGGTTTGGGACCGGGACTAGTGGGAGTGTACGAGCAGTACTTC,CASGLGPGLVGVYEQYF
TRBJ2-1,TRBV5-8,.,once,15,TGCGCCAGCAGGAAGGGGCAGGACCTTTACAATGAGCAGTTCTTC,CASRKGQDLYNEQFF
TRBJ2-1,TRBV19,.,.,15,TGTGCCAGTAGTCTCCACTCCCCTCGCTACGATGAGCAGTTCTTC,CASSLHSPRYDEQFF